Shown below are 31 T cell receptor beta chains from a single sample sequenced in a study of beta chain features in type 1 diabetes. TCRB transcripts that were expressed got sequenced, as all of the isolated RNA had been reverse transcribed. Produced via immunoSEQ multiplex PCR; TCRdb's table is partial and in-frame only. Among fewer than 400,000 clones listed, 7% to 9% were seen once. The sample comprised central memory CD4+ T cells from blood. The receptors originated from a woman between 18 and 29 years old in good health.

Only a few counts were recorded for this clone. V is TRBV6-5 and J is TRBJ1-4; no clear D. Trimming pared 2 bases from V and 8 bases from J, leaving 15 bases between. The CDR3 extends over 15 amino acids. The germline V gene has CDR1 MNHEY and CDR2 SVGAGI. The CDR3 DNA reads TGTGCCAGCAGTTACCGAACGCAGCGGGAGGAAAAACTGTTTTTT. It yields the protein CASSYRTQREEKLFF.

This clone was found a few times. The chain carries TRBV9 and TRBJ2-1, with 8 bases fitting TRBD2. V lost 4 bases, J lost 3 bases, and 12 bases stayed unmatched. The CDR3 runs to 17 residues. CDR1 is SGDLS and CDR2 is YYNGEE in the germline V gene. CDR3 nucleotide sequence: TGTGCCAGCAGCACCCAACCTCTAGCGGGCAGCTACAATGAGCAGTTCTTC. Amino acids: CASSTQPLAGSYNEQFF.

The genes are TRBV7-2 and TRBJ1-1; D call uncertain. This CDR3 has 15 residues. Looked up from germline, CDR1 is SGHTA and CDR2 is FQGNSA. Trimming shortened V by 5 bases and J by 0 bases, and 13 bases separated the two germline ends. The chain's CDR3 is CASSISGSMNTEAFF. CDR3 in DNA: TGTGCCAGCAGCATCTCGGGATCCATGAACACTGAAGCTTTCTTT.

This clone has just a few counts. The chain carries TRBV11-2 and TRBJ2-4; TRBD2 agrees at 16 bases. The length of the CDR3 is 18 residues. Germline lookup yields CDR1 SGHAT and CDR2 FQNNGV. After removal of 5 bases from V and 7 bases from J, the junction contained 11 bases not matched to a gene. CDR3 DNA: TGTGCCAGCAGCCACAAGGGACTAGCGGGAGGGCCTCGGAACATTCAGTACTTC. It translates to CASSHKGLAGGPRNIQYF.

The chain recombines TRBV5-6 with TRBJ2-5; the D gene is possibly TRBD2 (6 bases). V lost 2 bases and J 3 bases, leaving 14 bases between the germline ends. The CDR3 length is 15 residues. Per germline, CDR1 SGHDT and CDR2 YYEEEE. In DNA, the CDR3 is TGTGCCAGCAGCTTCAACCCCCGGGGGAAAGAGACCCAGTACTTC. This encodes CASSFNPRGKETQYF.

The gene calls are TRBV28 and TRBJ2-7, with 7 bases fitting TRBD1. Germline CDR1 MDHEN, CDR2 SYDVKM. After removal of 2 bases from V and 0 bases from J, the junction contained 7 bases not matched to a gene. The CDR3 extends over 16 amino acids. CDR3 nucleotide sequence: TGTGCCAGCAGTTTAGCCGGGACAGTCCTCTCCTACGAGCAGTACTTC. It yields the protein CASSLAGTVLSYEQYF.

This clone was seen many times. The chain employs TRBV27 and TRBJ1-2, with D possibly being TRBD1 (5 bases). The germline CDR1 and CDR2 sequences are MNHEY and SMNVEV (reference sequence). This CDR3 comprises 15 residues. Trimming took 6 bases from V and 5 from J, leaving 19 bases between them. In DNA form, the CDR3 reads TGTGCCAGCAGCCGCCGGGACCTGGAGTCTTATGGCTACACCTTC. This codes for CASSRRDLESYGYTF.

The chain employs TRBV18 and TRBJ2-7; 10 bases are a match to TRBD2. Per the germline V gene, CDR1 is KGHSH and CDR2 is LQKENI. V shed 3 bases, J shed 7 bases, and the junction held 9 bases outside the gene matches. CDR3 length: 15 amino acids. The CDR3 nucleotides are TGTGCCAGCTCACCTTTGCAGCGGGAGGGCGGGGAGCAGTACTTC. It codes for CASSPLQREGGEQYF.

This clone has more than one count but fewer than ten. The chain joins TRBV6-5 to TRBJ2-3, with D perhaps given as TRBD1 or TRBD2 (5 bases each). The V gene's germline CDR1 is MNHEY and CDR2 SVGAGI. CDR3 length: 15 amino acids. Trimming shortened V by 7 bases and J by 6 bases, and 20 bases separated the two germline ends. The CDR3 DNA follows: TGTGCCAGCAACCCCGGGGCTAGCTGGGCCGATACGCAGTATTTT. Its protein is CASNPGASWADTQYF.

This clone was observed a handful of times. This chain uses TRBV6-5 with TRBJ2-1, with 10 bases matching TRBD2. The germline CDR1 and CDR2 sequences are MNHEY and SVGAGI. Germline trimming cut 5 bases from V and 6 bases from J; bases unmatched to any gene: 7. This CDR3 region has 15 residues. The CDR3 sequence is CASSPHLAGANEQFF. The CDR3 DNA reads as TGTGCCAGCAGTCCCCACCTAGCGGGAGCCAATGAGCAGTTCTTC.

This chain uses TRBV18 with TRBJ1-1; perhaps TRBD1 as D (5 bases). CDR3 size: 15 residues. From germline, CDR1 is KGHSH and CDR2 LQKENI. The ends were cut back, 6 bases at V and 5 bases at J, with 19 bases in the middle. The DNA of the CDR3 is TGTGCCAGCTCTTATACGAGACAGTTAATAACTGAAGCTTTCTTT. As protein: CASSYTRQLITEAFF.

The CDR3 here is CASSRSGLAYEQYF. CDR3 bases: TGTGCCAGCAGCAGATCGGGACTAGCCTACGAGCAGTACTTC. This chain uses TRBV7-2 with TRBJ2-5, with 8 bases lining up with TRBD2. The J call may be wrong; the DNA end is better matched by TRBJ2-7. The CDR3 runs 14 residues. The germline gives CDR1 SGHTA, CDR2 FQGNSA.

The table lists this clone with many counts. The rearrangement uses TRBV19 and TRBJ2-1; 9 bases are a match to TRBD2. The CDR3 covers 12 residues. V dropped 10 bases and J dropped 12; count of bases not matched to a gene: 10. Germline V gene lookup returns CDR1 LNHDA and CDR2 SQIVND (reference sequence). CDR3 amino acids: CATNGLAGRQFF. CDR3 DNA sequence: TGTGCCACGAACGGGCTAGCGGGAAGGCAGTTCTTC.

This clone has ten or more counts. The sample contains more than one DNA sequence encoding this CDR3. The V and J genes are TRBV4-2 and TRBJ1-1, with no clear D. CDR1 and CDR2 (germline): LGHNA, YNFKEQ. This CDR3 is built from 14 residues. Trimming took 0 bases from V and 0 from J, leaving 5 bases between them. For the CDR3, the DNA is TGTGCCAGCAGCCAAGATCTTCTGAACACTGAAGCTTTCTTT. Translated, it gives CASSQDLLNTEAFF.

This clone was observed a few times. The CDR3 nucleotides are TGTGCCAGTAGGACCGGGACAGGGTACTATGGCTACACCTTC. Translating gives CASRTGTGYYGYTF. This chain links TRBV19 with TRBJ1-2; 9 bases match TRBD1. V shed 6 bases and J 3 bases; nucleotides not matched to a gene: 5. This CDR3 comprises 14 residues. CDR1 and CDR2 from the germline V gene are LNHDA and SQIVND (reference sequence).

J is TRBJ2-1 and V is TRBV7-2, with 11 positions matching TRBD2. The CDR3 is 15 amino acids. CDR1 is SGHTA, CDR2 FQGNSA, per germline. J lost 7 bases, V lost 3 bases, and 5 bases had no gene match. The CDR3 sequence is CASSFRLAGRNEQFF. Here the CDR3 DNA reads TGTGCCAGCAGCTTCCGACTAGCGGGACGGAATGAGCAGTTCTTC.

The CDR3 DNA reads TGTGCCAGCAGCTTTTGGACTAGCGGGACTGAGACCCAGTACTTC. It translates to CASSFWTSGTETQYF. V is TRBV11-2 and J is TRBJ2-5, with 12 bases that match TRBD2. CDR3 size: 15 residues. The V gene's germline CDR1 is SGHAT and CDR2 FQNNGV. The V and J ends lost 3 bases and 5 bases, in that order; junction bases with no gene match: 4.

As to this clone: Other DNA variants within this sample encode the same CDR3. The rearrangement uses TRBV28 and TRBJ1-4; tentative D call: TRBD1 (5 bases). CDR1 is MDHEN, CDR2 SYDVKM, per germline. V dropped 3 bases and J dropped 5 bases, with 13 bases sitting between them. This CDR3 has 15 amino acids. CDR3 DNA sequence: TGTGCCAGCAGTTTCCCCGGGGGGGGAAATGAAAAACTGTTTTTT. It codes for CASSFPGGGNEKLFF. Filled out from reference TRBV28 and TRBJ1-4, the complete variable domain reads DVKVTQSSRYLVKRTGEKVFLECVQDMDHENMFWYRQDPGLGLRLIYFSYDVKMKEKGDIPEGYSVSREKKERFSLILESASTNQTSMYLCASSFPGGGNEKLFFGSGTQLSVL.

The chain's CDR3 is CASSRGQRNTEAFF. As DNA, the CDR3 is TGTGCCAGCAGCAGGGGACAGCGTAACACTGAAGCTTTCTTT. The genes are TRBV5-6 and TRBJ1-1; 7 bases are shared with TRBD1. Germline V gene lookup returns CDR1 SGHDT and CDR2 YYEEEE. The CDR3 is 14 residues long. The V segment lost 4 bases and the J segment 2 bases; nucleotides outside the gene matches: 5.

This clone was observed at least ten times. The chain has TRBV7-8 and TRBJ1-1, with a weak D call TRBD1 (6 bases). CDR3 length equals 16 residues. V gave up 1 base and J gave up 1 base, with 13 bases separating them. Germline CDR1 is SGHVS and CDR2 is FQNEAQ. CDR3 nucleotide sequence: TGTGCCAGCAGCTTAGTATGGGGGGCGCAGAACACTGAAGCTTTCTTT. Translation gives CASSLVWGAQNTEAFF.

This clone was counted only a few times. The gene calls are TRBV7-2 and TRBJ1-2, with 9 bases matching TRBD1. Trimming took 1 base from V and 0 from J; bases not matched to a gene: 6. CDR3 length: 17 amino acids. The germline V gene has CDR1 SGHTA and CDR2 FQGNSA. The CDR3 is CASSLVGTGNSNYGYTF. DNA for the CDR3: TGTGCCAGCAGCTTAGTCGGGACAGGGAATTCTAACTATGGCTACACCTTC.

The chain recombines TRBV18 with TRBJ2-2; 8 positions match TRBD2. The ends lost 1 base at V and 0 bases at J; junction bases unmatched: 10. Germline V gives CDR1 KGHSH, CDR2 LQKENI. CDR3 length equals 19 residues. CDR3 DNA sequence: TGTGCCAGCTCACCACGTCATCCTAGCGGGCGTGCGAACACCGGGGAGCTGTTTTTT. As protein: CASSPRHPSGRANTGELFF.

The chain recombines TRBV5-1 with TRBJ2-1, with TRBD1 matching over 7 bases. CDR1 and CDR2 (germline): SGHRS, YFSETQ. CDR3 length: 15 amino acids. Unmatched junction bases numbered 6, after V lost 1 base and J lost 5 bases. The CDR3 sequence: CASSLTGAPNNEQFF. CDR3 coding DNA: TGCGCCAGCAGCTTGACAGGGGCCCCAAACAATGAGCAGTTCTTC.

This clone occurred a few times. The chain links TRBV5-1 to TRBJ2-7; 8 bases are shared with TRBD2. The CDR3 spans 14 residues. Germline-derived CDR1 and CDR2 are SGHRS and YFSETQ. J gave up 2 bases and V 3 bases, and 4 bases lay outside the gene matches. The CDR3: CASSSSGRTYEQYF. CDR3 sequence (DNA): TGCGCCAGCAGCTCAAGCGGGAGAACCTACGAGCAGTACTTC.

This clone was observed a few times. The junction departs from germline at one end; a sequencing error may be responsible. J is TRBJ2-5 and V is TRBV4-2, with D hard to call. Germline-derived CDR1 and CDR2 are LGHNA and YNFKEQ. CDR3 length: 14 amino acids. The CDR3: CASSQESRQEIQYF. CDR3 coding DNA: TGTGCCAGCAGCCAAGAGTCCCGGCAAGAGATCCAGTACTTC.

In its sample, this clone was seen a few times. The chain links TRBV4-2 to TRBJ2-7; no clear D gene. The CDR3 covers 14 residues. Trimming cost V 0 bases and J 3 bases, with 9 bases left between them. CDR1 and CDR2 (germline): LGHNA, YNFKEQ. CDR3 region: CASSQEASRYEQYF. In DNA, the CDR3 is TGTGCCAGCAGCCAAGAAGCTTCCCGCTACGAGCAGTACTTC.

Ten or more counts support this clone. The chain is built from TRBV5-4 and TRBJ2-7; possible D gene TRBD2, 6 bases. V was trimmed by 4 bases and J by 7 bases, leaving 18 bases between them. CDR1 and CDR2 (germline): SGHNT, YYREEE (reference sequence). The CDR3 is 14 amino acids. CDR3 coding DNA: TGTGCCAGCAGCAACGGGAGCATACTGAGTGAGCAGTACTTC. Protein sequence: CASSNGSILSEQYF.

This rearrangement joins TRBV6-5 to TRBJ2-5; tentatively, D is TRBD1 or TRBD2 (5 bases each). The better agreement between TRBJ2-7 and the DNA end casts doubt on the J call. The CDR3 loop spans 14 amino acids. The germline V gene encodes CDR1 MNHEY and CDR2 SVGAGI. The CDR3, as DNA: TGTGCCAGCAGCTGGACTCAAGGGGTCTACGAGCAGTACTTC. Encoded protein: CASSWTQGVYEQYF.

This clone has at least ten counts. The DNA of the CDR3 is TGTGCCAGCAGCGTAGCCGGGACGCGAGAAAACATTCAGTACTTC. Its translation: CASSVAGTRENIQYF. The chain is built from TRBV9 and TRBJ2-4; D tentatively reads TRBD1 or TRBD2 (5 bases each). In germline, CDR1 is SGDLS, CDR2 YYNGEE. V was cut by 0 bases and J by 5 bases, with 12 bases left in between. There are 15 residues in the CDR3.

The chain is built from TRBV28 and TRBJ1-5; D unresolved. This CDR3 has 10 amino acids. Germline CDR1 MDHEN, CDR2 SYDVKM. This CDR3 is CSPSDQPQHF. CDR3 nucleotide sequence: TGTTCCCCCAGTGATCAGCCCCAGCATTTT.

The V gene is TRBV4-3, the J gene TRBJ2-5, with a possible D match to TRBD1 (5 bases). The V end lost 0 bases, the J end lost 7 bases, and 9 bases lay between the germline ends. This CDR3 has 13 residues. Germline V gene sequence: CDR1 LGHNA, CDR2 YSLEER. Here the CDR3 reads CASSQDIQGTQYF. The CDR3 DNA reads as TGCGCCAGCAGCCAAGATATTCAGGGGACCCAGTACTTC.